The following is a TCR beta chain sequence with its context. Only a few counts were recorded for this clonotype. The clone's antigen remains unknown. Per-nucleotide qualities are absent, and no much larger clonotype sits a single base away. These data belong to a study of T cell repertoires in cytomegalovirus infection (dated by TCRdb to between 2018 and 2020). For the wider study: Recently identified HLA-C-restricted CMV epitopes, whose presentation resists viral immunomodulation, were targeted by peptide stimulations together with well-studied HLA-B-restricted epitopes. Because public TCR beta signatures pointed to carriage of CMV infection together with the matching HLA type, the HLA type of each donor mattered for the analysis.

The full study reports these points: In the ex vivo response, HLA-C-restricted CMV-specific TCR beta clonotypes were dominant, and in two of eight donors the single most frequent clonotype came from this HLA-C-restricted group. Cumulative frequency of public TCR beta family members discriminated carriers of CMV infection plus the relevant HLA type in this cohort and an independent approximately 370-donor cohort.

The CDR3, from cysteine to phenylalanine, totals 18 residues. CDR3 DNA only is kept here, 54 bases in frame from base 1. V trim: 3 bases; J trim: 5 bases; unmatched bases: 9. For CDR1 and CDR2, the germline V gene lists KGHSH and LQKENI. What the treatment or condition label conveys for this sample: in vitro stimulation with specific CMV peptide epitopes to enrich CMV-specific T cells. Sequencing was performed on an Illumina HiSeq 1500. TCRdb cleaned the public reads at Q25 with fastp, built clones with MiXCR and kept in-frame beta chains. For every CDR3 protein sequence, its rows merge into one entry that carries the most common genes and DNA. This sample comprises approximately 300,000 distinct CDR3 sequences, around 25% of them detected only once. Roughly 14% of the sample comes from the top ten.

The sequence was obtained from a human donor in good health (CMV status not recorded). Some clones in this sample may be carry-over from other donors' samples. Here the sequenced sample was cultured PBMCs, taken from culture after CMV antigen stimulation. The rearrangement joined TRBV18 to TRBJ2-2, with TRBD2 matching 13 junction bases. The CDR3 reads CASSPPGLAGVGTGELFF. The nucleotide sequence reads TGTGCCAGCTCACCGCCCGGACTAGCGGGAGTAGGGACCGGGGAGCTGTTTTTT.